One and the same sample provided the 20 T cell receptor beta chains below, sequenced in a study of T cells after yellow fever vaccination. TCRdb ran MiXCR on the 5' RACE reads and lists one entry per CDR3 protein. This table holds 500,000 to 650,000 distinct CDR3 sequences, approximately 13% found once. The sequenced sample was PBMCs, obtained on the day of the yellow fever booster vaccination. Receptor source: a man aged 25 to 45 who received the YFV17D yellow fever vaccine.

This clonotype was seen many times. The V and J genes are TRBV7-2 and TRBJ2-3, with 8 bases aligning to TRBD2. Germline trimming cut 5 bases from V and 8 bases from J; bases unmatched to any gene: 12. The CDR3 loop spans 15 amino acids. The germline V gene encodes CDR1 SGHTA and CDR2 FQGNSA. CDR3 region: CASSVDSLAGTTQYF. The CDR3 DNA is TGTGCCAGCAGCGTAGACTCCTTAGCGGGAACTACGCAGTATTTT.

The chain is built from TRBV20-1 and TRBJ1-1; the D gene is possibly TRBD1 (5 bases). The CDR3 spans 16 residues. CDR1 is DFQATT, CDR2 SNEGSKA, per germline (reference sequence). V dropped 0 bases and J dropped 0 bases, with 14 bases sitting between them. The CDR3 DNA sequence: TGCAGTGCTAGAGATGGTGGGGGGTTACTGAACACTGAAGCTTTCTTT. As protein: CSARDGGGLLNTEAFF.

This clonotype was detected a few times. CDR3: CSVEGATGGGNEQFF. In DNA, the CDR3 is TGCAGCGTTGAGGGGGCGACAGGCGGAGGCAATGAGCAGTTCTTC. V gene TRBV29-1 combines with J gene TRBJ2-1; D perhaps matches TRBD1 (6 bases). Trimming removed 3 bases from V and 6 bases from J, with 18 bases in between. The CDR3 is 15 residues long. Per the germline V gene, CDR1 is SQVTM and CDR2 is ANQGSEA.

The sample holds a few counts of this clonotype. This chain uses TRBV7-8 with TRBJ2-1, with D perhaps being TRBD1 or TRBD2 (5 bases each). Trimming took 5 bases from V and 8 from J, leaving 16 bases between them. CDR1 is SGHVS and CDR2 is FQNEAQ in the germline V gene. The CDR3 has 14 amino acids. DNA for the CDR3: TGTGCCAGCAGCCGCCCCGGGACCGGCGATGAGCAGTTCTTC. Amino acids: CASSRPGTGDEQFF.

This clonotype turned up a few times. The genes are TRBV5-4 and TRBJ2-1; 8 bases match TRBD2. With 4 bases clipped from V and 1 base from J, the junction kept 7 bases outside the gene matches. Germline CDR1 is SGHNT and CDR2 is YYREEE (reference sequence). The CDR3 consists of 16 residues. Here the CDR3 reads CASSPGGEQSYNEQFF. The DNA of the CDR3 is TGTGCCAGCAGCCCGGGGGGGGAACAATCCTACAATGAGCAGTTCTTC.

This clonotype was seen many times. The chain carries TRBV29-1 and TRBJ1-6; tentative D call: TRBD1 (6 bases). Germline V gene sequence: CDR1 SQVTM, CDR2 ANQGSEA. This CDR3 is 14 amino acids long. Trimming removed 4 bases from V and 10 bases from J, with 17 bases in between. The CDR3 region has the DNA TGCAGCGTTGCCTCCGGACAGTGGGACTCACCCCTCCACTTT. Amino acid sequence: CSVASGQWDSPLHF.

V gene TRBV12-3 or TRBV12-4 combines with J gene TRBJ2-7, with D possibly being TRBD2 (7 bases). The CDR3 is made up of 15 amino acids. Trimming removed 2 bases from V and 2 bases from J, with 13 bases in between. The CDR3 region is CASSLTAGATYEQYF. The CDR3, as DNA: TGTGCCAGCAGTTTAACGGCGGGGGCCACCTACGAGCAGTACTTC.

This sequence joins TRBV12-3 or TRBV12-4 and TRBJ2-3; D ambiguous. The CDR3 loop spans 12 amino acids. V was clipped by 7 bases and J by 11 bases, with 16 bases between them. The CDR3 DNA sequence: TGTGCCAGCACTATTACGGGTAGTAGGCAGTATTTT. Translation gives CASTITGSRQYF.

This clonotype was counted only a few times. This chain uses TRBV7-2 with TRBJ2-5; no clear D. This CDR3 region has 14 residues. V lost 7 bases and J lost 5, with 17 bases in between. Looked up from germline, CDR1 is SGHTA and CDR2 is FQGNSA. CDR3 coding DNA: TGTGCCAGCACACCCCTCCCAGTGGGCGAGACCCAGTACTTC. Protein sequence: CASTPLPVGETQYF.

This clonotype was counted many times. V is TRBV5-4 and J is TRBJ2-2, with a weak D call TRBD2 (6 bases). V lost 4 bases, J lost 2 bases, and 15 bases lay in between. Germline assignment: CDR1 SGHNT and CDR2 YYREEE (reference sequence). There are 16 residues in the CDR3. CDR3 sequence: CASSADPGANTGELFF. CDR3 nucleotide sequence: TGTGCCAGCAGCGCCGACCCGGGAGCAAACACCGGGGAGCTGTTTTTT.

This sequence joins TRBV20-1 and TRBJ2-7; D is uncertain. This CDR3 region has 12 residues. Per germline, CDR1 DFQATT and CDR2 SNEGSKA (reference sequence). The V gene lost 0 bases and the J gene lost 6 bases, with 9 bases spanning the gap. CDR3 residues: CSARDPTTEQYF. CDR3 in DNA: TGCAGTGCTAGAGATCCGACAACCGAGCAGTACTTC.

The V call is TRBV20-1, the J call TRBJ2-7, with 11 bases lining up with TRBD2. V was pared by 6 bases and J by 3 bases, with 10 bases of the junction left unmatched. CDR1 DFQATT and CDR2 SNEGSKA come from the germline V gene (reference sequence). This CDR3 has 15 residues. CDR3 sequence reads: CSASGTSGSGYEQYF. In DNA form, the CDR3 reads TGCAGTGCCTCCGGGACTAGCGGAAGTGGCTACGAGCAGTACTTC.

This clonotype appeared a few times. The CDR3 nucleotides are TGTGCCAGTAGTATATCAGGAGCCTATGGCTACACCTTC. This translates into CASSISGAYGYTF. The chain combines TRBV19 with TRBJ1-2; no definite D call. There are 13 residues in the CDR3. Germline CDR1 is LNHDA and CDR2 is SQIVND (reference sequence). The V end was cut by 2 bases, the J end by 4 bases, with 8 bases between.

This clonotype was seen a few times. The rearrangement joins TRBV2 to TRBJ2-3; unclear D gene. Trimming stripped 2 bases from V and 5 bases from J, with 20 bases between. This CDR3 spans 17 amino acids. The germline CDR1 and CDR2 sequences are SNHLY and FYNNEI. The CDR3 region is CASSEKALSVFQDTQYF. In nucleotides, the CDR3 is TGTGCCAGCAGTGAAAAGGCCCTATCGGTGTTTCAAGATACGCAGTATTTT.

The chain uses TRBV6-2 or TRBV6-3 and TRBJ1-1; no clear D gene. The CDR3 contains 13 residues. Germline CDR1 reads MNHEY; CDR2 reads SVGEGT. Trimming took 6 bases from V and 4 from J, leaving 12 bases between them. The CDR3 protein is CASRLDYGTEAFF. In DNA, the CDR3 is TGTGCCAGCAGACTAGATTATGGCACTGAAGCTTTCTTT.

This clonotype was seen a handful of times. V usage is TRBV12-3 or TRBV12-4 and J usage is TRBJ2-7, with 7 bases fitting TRBD2. V shed 4 bases, J shed 5 bases, and the junction held 5 bases outside the gene matches. CDR3 length: 13 amino acids. The CDR3 DNA sequence: TGTGCCAGCAGTTCGGGACTAAAAAACGAGCAGTACTTC. Protein: CASSSGLKNEQYF.

This clonotype was detected only a few times. The V gene is TRBV18, the J gene TRBJ2-1; 11 bases fit TRBD2. CDR3 length: 15 amino acids. Germline V gives CDR1 KGHSH, CDR2 LQKENI. V lost 6 bases, J lost 5 bases, and 6 bases stayed unmatched. In DNA, the CDR3 is TGTGCCAGCTCCGGGACTAGCGGTCCGGACAATGAGCAGTTCTTC. Its translation is CASSGTSGPDNEQFF. Full variable domain (missing parts from reference TRBV18 and TRBJ2-1): NAGVMQNPRHLVRRRGQEARLRCSPMKGHSHVYWYRQLPEEGLKFMVYLQKENIIDESGMPKERFSAEFPKEGPSILRIQQVVRGDSAAYFCASSGTSGPDNEQFFGPGTRLTVL.

The J gene is TRBJ2-2, the V gene TRBV4-3; D tentatively fits TRBD1 or TRBD2 (7 bases each). Trimming left V 11 bases short and J 7 bases short, with 17 bases between. This CDR3 has 13 residues. From germline, CDR1 is LGHNA and CDR2 YSLEER. Here the CDR3 DNA reads TGCGCCCGGGGAGGGGGCCGGGACGGGGAGCTGTTTTTT. Its translation: CARGGGRDGELFF.

This clonotype was detected only a few times. The chain carries TRBV19 and TRBJ2-5; 11 nucleotides match TRBD1. With V trimmed by 6 bases and J by 5 bases, 5 bases remained unmatched. The V gene's germline CDR1 is LNHDA and CDR2 SQIVND (reference sequence). The length of the CDR3 is 14 residues. CDR3 nucleotide sequence: TGTGCCAGTAGGGACAGGGGGCGCATGGAGACCCAGTACTTC. Protein product: CASRDRGRMETQYF.

V and J are TRBV7-9 and TRBJ2-6; D is undetermined. The CDR3 consists of 12 residues. Trimming pared 7 bases from V and 4 bases from J, leaving 5 bases between. Germline V CDR1 and CDR2: SEHNR, FQNEAQ (reference sequence). The DNA of the CDR3 is TGTGCCAGCACCTTCGGGGCCAACGTCCTGACTTTC. It codes for CASTFGANVLTF.